This record concerns one T cell receptor (beta chain) sequence. This sample was included in a study of T cell responses to AZD1222 COVID-19 vaccine. Only in-frame clones appear in the TCRdb table, and some are missing; sequencing was by immunoSEQ multiplex PCR. The table shows approximately 94,000 clones, with 80% to 90% occurring only once. This CDR3 has 14 residues. V dropped 1 base and J dropped 7 bases, with 13 bases sitting between them. Germline CDR1 reads SGHNT; CDR2 reads YYREEE (reference sequence). V and J are TRBV5-4 and TRBJ2-3, with D perhaps assigned TRBD1 or TRBD2 (6 bases each). The sequence was obtained from an adult in good health. The material sequenced was peripheral blood, taken on day 0 of AZD1222 vaccination. The CDR3 region has the DNA TGTGCCAGCAGCTTGTCTGGGGGGCCAAATACGCAGTATTTT. Its protein product is CASSLSGGPNTQYF.